A selection of T cell receptor beta chains follows, all from one sample in a study of response to subunit inactivated influenza vaccine. TCRdb re-derived calls from the RT-PCR reads in MiXCR, one entry per CDR3 protein. The sample has 630,000 or so distinct CDR3 sequences; 15% to 19% are singletons. Sample: PBMCs from blood, taken 11 to 12 days after vaccination. Receptors originate from a man aged 45 to 65 who received an inactivated influenza vaccine. Each CDR3 is given without its conserved first and last residue. Fields, in order: V gene, J gene, D gene, CDR3 protein. D genes are given only for firm matches.

TRBV11-2	TRBJ1-5	-	ASSLAQGLNQPQH
TRBV11-2	TRBJ2-3	TRBD2	ASSLRVAGFTDTQY
TRBV14	TRBJ2-3	-	ASSPVGRGDTQY
TRBV28	TRBJ1-1	TRBD1	ASSWPGQGITEAF
TRBV20-1	TRBJ1-1	-	SAATGNTEAF
TRBV7-9	TRBJ1-1	-	ASSFEQGTEAF
TRBV20-1	TRBJ1-1	-	SAEDRTEAF
TRBV5-4	TRBJ2-1	-	ASSWDTSVSSYNEQF
TRBV10-3	TRBJ2-5	-	AISETTGRETQY
TRBV12-3/TRBV12-4	TRBJ1-1	-	ASSFAMAGTEAF
TRBV20-1	TRBJ1-1	-	SAQAGQANTEAF
TRBV12-3/TRBV12-4	TRBJ2-3	TRBD2	ASRPKPTSERPDTQY
TRBV13	TRBJ2-3	TRBD2	ASSWTSGSQDTQY
TRBV6-1	TRBJ1-5	-	ASSPDTNQPQH
TRBV9	TRBJ2-7	-	ASSVGREGSYEQY
TRBV11-2	TRBJ2-3	-	ASSLGGSPFGTDTQY
TRBV9	TRBJ2-1	-	ASSVEGGHYNEQF
TRBV10-3	TRBJ2-7	-	AISDTPSTGRRGEQY
TRBV7-6	TRBJ2-1	-	ASSLEGGREGEQF
TRBV6-5	TRBJ2-7	-	ASSYVRALGEQY
TRBV20-1	TRBJ2-5	TRBD2	SGHGKRSGRVQETQY
TRBV12-2	TRBJ2-1	-	ASRLGMGTSGSNEQF
TRBV29-1	TRBJ1-1	-	SVETTTDTEAF
TRBV20-1	TRBJ2-2	TRBD2	SARDRTTSGRGTGELF
TRBV6-5	TRBJ2-7	TRBD1	ASSSGQESSYEQY
TRBV7-6	TRBJ1-3	-	ASSLYWAKDRSGNTIY
TRBV20-1	TRBJ2-7	-	RAQTPTSYEQY
TRBV20-1	TRBJ2-5	-	SARGGGAREETQY
TRBV29-1	TRBJ2-4	-	SVGSARSKNIQY
TRBV5-5	TRBJ2-3	TRBD1	ASRTGYTDTQY
TRBV10-3	TRBJ1-2	-	ATGGGGYT
TRBV7-6	TRBJ2-2	-	ASSHSRQGPGELF
TRBV10-2	TRBJ1-1	-	ASSARVQVHTEAF
TRBV7-7	TRBJ1-6	-	ASSLDDSTNSPLH
TRBV25-1	TRBJ2-1	-	ASRTSQGRNEQF
TRBV6-1	TRBJ2-2	TRBD2	ASSPSGGAFGELF
TRBV20-1	TRBJ1-5	TRBD1	SATKGQYSNQPQH
TRBV6-5	TRBJ2-2	-	ASSYVTTSPGELF
TRBV20-1	TRBJ2-5	-	SARKRGVETQY
TRBV12-3/TRBV12-4	TRBJ2-3	-	ASSRQDSTDTQY
TRBV6-2/TRBV6-3	TRBJ2-1	TRBD2	ASMGGPGLAPNEQF
TRBV28	TRBJ2-7	TRBD1	ASSGTGKREQY
TRBV4-2	TRBJ2-1	TRBD2	ASSQDLASGVLFYNEQF
TRBV5-1	TRBJ2-3	TRBD2	ASSPSGRDTDTQY
TRBV10-3	TRBJ2-7	-	AISGGMQGLKQY
TRBV11-2	TRBJ1-1	-	ASKADRNTEAF
TRBV5-1	TRBJ2-2	TRBD2	ASSRTSGSYGGELF
TRBV12-3/TRBV12-4	TRBJ1-4	-	ASSLVRGRGRLQNEKLF
TRBV9	TRBJ2-7	TRBD2	ASSTGLAGGHRSYEQY
TRBV7-9	TRBJ2-3	-	ASSSSGLGGADTQY
TRBV5-1	TRBJ2-3	-	ASSFEDTQY
TRBV18	TRBJ1-2	TRBD1	ASSPPTGYGYT
TRBV6-5	TRBJ1-1	-	ASSFSPGPYVNTEAF
TRBV29-1	TRBJ1-2	TRBD1	SVEGTGINYGYT
TRBV19	TRBJ2-2	-	ASSPSTDTGELF
TRBV7-3	TRBJ2-1	-	ASSASSRKDNEQF
TRBV6-5	TRBJ2-5	-	ASSYSTLGAETQY
TRBV4-2	TRBJ2-2	TRBD2	ASSDSGLVPGELF
TRBV10-3	TRBJ2-5	-	AISGTAQETQY